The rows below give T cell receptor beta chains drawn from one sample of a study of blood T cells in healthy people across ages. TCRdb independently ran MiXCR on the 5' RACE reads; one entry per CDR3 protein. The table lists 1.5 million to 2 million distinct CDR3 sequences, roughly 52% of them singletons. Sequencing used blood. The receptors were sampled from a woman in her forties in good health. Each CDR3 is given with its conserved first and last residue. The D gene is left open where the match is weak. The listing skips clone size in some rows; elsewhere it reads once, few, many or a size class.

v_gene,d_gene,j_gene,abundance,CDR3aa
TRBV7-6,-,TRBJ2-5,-,CASSFPPVETQYF
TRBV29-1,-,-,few,CSVEVVRETQYF
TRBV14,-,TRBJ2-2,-,CASSQSPFLAGTGELFF
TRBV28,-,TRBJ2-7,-,CASRLAPGEQYF
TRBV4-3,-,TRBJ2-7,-,CASSQGAGGFQYF
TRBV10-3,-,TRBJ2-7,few,CAISPGRNYEQYF
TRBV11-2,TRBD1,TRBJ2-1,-,CASSTGQGCNEQFF
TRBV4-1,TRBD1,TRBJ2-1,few,CASSQAMGQSSPYNEQFF
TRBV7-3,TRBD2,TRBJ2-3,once,CASSLRGVAGGADTNTQYF
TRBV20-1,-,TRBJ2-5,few,CSAIQSALGTQYF
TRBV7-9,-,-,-,CASSSRISPETQYF
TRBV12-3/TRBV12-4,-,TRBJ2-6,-,CASSLQAEVGSGANVLTF
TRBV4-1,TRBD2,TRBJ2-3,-,CTSRPTTSANTDTQYF
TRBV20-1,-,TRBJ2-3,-,CSARVNQIHTDTQYF
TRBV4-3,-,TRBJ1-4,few,CASSQETLDGMATNEKLFF
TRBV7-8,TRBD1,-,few,CASSSVGDRGPVAYEQYF
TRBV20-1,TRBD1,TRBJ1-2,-,CSANYRGPDYGYTF